The T cell receptor (beta chain) described here comes from a study of technical replicates of blood from a few donors. The CDR3 runs to 14 residues. Germline V lookup: CDR1 SNHLY, CDR2 FYNNEI. The protocol was immunoSEQ multiplex PCR, while the TCRdb copy is restricted to in-frame clones and leaves out a portion. The top ten hold less than 0.3% of the sample, which has 75,000 to 100,000 clones, approximately 94% seen once. As to this clone: Sequence at one end of the junction differs from germline and may be a read error.

V is TRBV2 and J is TRBJ2-1; D may be TRBD1 (6 bases). The receptor comes from a human donor in good health. Material: T cells isolated from PBMCs. CDR3 residues: CASTLGQTYNEQFF. The CDR3 nucleotides are TGTGCCAGCACCCTAGGACAGACCTATAATGAGCAGTTCTTC.